One sample yielded the 4 T cell receptor beta chains listed below, sequenced in a study of cytomegalovirus exposure and HLA in healthy donors. The study ran its PCR with 60 Vbeta and 13 Jbeta primers. Repertoires were generated with immunoSEQ multiplex PCR, while TCRdb's copy carries only in-frame clones and drops some. This table holds about 190,000 clones, around 83% found once. The sequencing sample was made of PBMCs. The origin of the receptors is a middle-aged man in good health and CMV-seropositive.

Concerning this clone itself: The same CDR3 is also encoded by other DNA sequences in this sample. V and J are TRBV28 and TRBJ2-7, with 8 bases lining up with TRBD1. The CDR3 has 13 residues. Germline V gives CDR1 MDHEN, CDR2 SYDVKM. V dropped 6 bases and J dropped 3; count of bases not matched to a gene: 4. CDR3 nucleotide sequence: TGTGCCAGCAGCCCAGGACAGGGCTACGAGCAGTACTTC. It yields the protein CASSPGQGYEQYF.

The chain links TRBV5-1 to TRBJ2-2; TRBD1 agrees at 9 bases. Losses at the gene ends were 6 bases for V and 5 bases for J; bases not matched to a gene: 5. The CDR3 has 14 amino acids. Germline V gene lookup returns CDR1 SGHRS and CDR2 YFSETQ. The CDR3 DNA is TGCGCCAGCACCACAGGGGGCGAAACCGGGGAGCTGTTTTTT. It yields the protein CASTTGGETGELFF.

This sequence joins TRBV27 and TRBJ2-7; 11 bases map to TRBD1. V trimming: 3 bases; J trimming: 7 bases; junction bases outside the gene matches: 8. The germline V gene has CDR1 MNHEY and CDR2 SMNVEV (reference sequence). The CDR3 sequence is 15 residues long. In DNA, the CDR3 is TGTGCCAGCAGTTTTTATCGGACAGGGGGCGCTGAGCAGTACTTC. Protein product: CASSFYRTGGAEQYF.

The gene calls are TRBV7-2 and TRBJ2-5, with a possible D match to TRBD1 (7 bases). Trimming removed 5 bases at V and 5 bases at J, with 18 bases between. CDR1 is SGHTA and CDR2 is FQGNSA in the germline V gene. This CDR3 is built from 15 residues. CDR3 region: CASSQGGLLAETQYF. The CDR3 DNA sequence: TGTGCCAGCAGCCAGGGGGGACTCCTGGCGGAGACCCAGTACTTC.